This TCR beta chain was identified in a study of cytomegalovirus exposure and HLA in healthy donors (dated by TCRdb to about 2017). For context, the study as a whole: The 666 repertoires of the first cohort and the 120 or so validation repertoires were produced on the same platform, according to a later analysis. High-throughput TCR immunosequencing, statistical association of individual TCRs with disease status, and machine learning were combined to predict cytomegalovirus infection status. The study aimed to test whether signatures of past pathogen exposure could be identified by cataloging public T cell receptors. Along with the approximately 650-subject first cohort, a separate validation cohort of roughly 110 different subjects was used. Points the paper makes about the study in general: It was suggested by the authors that the approach could potentially be generalized to other disease states and immunological phenotypes. While some public TCRs were present in many individuals, most TCR sequences turned up only very rarely across donors. In vitro tests confirmed that a few of the cytomegalovirus-associated TCR beta chains recognize cytomegalovirus antigens. The study gave a list of some 150 TCR beta chains associated with cytomegalovirus. Cytomegalovirus status was reported to be diagnosed by the classifier with high specificity and sensitivity in both the original and validation cohorts. The validation cohort had no HLA typing available for a later analysis, so co-occurrence within that cohort was assessed over all 120 repertoires. Of the cluster scores, approximately 95% were above 0 in a later analysis, which found that TCRs clustered in the first cohort also tended to co-occur in the 130 or so validation repertoires.

About this clone: Its specific antigen is unknown. No much larger clone is present one base from it, and per-base qualities are unavailable.

Receptor libraries were prepared by the immunoSEQ multiplex PCR assay. Per the authors' processing: A statistical classification framework was developed to diagnose cytomegalovirus status using the catalog of TCR beta chain sequences. TCRdb limited this immuneACCESS table to in-frame rearrangements with V and J called. A share of clones is missing; checked studies link under half to unresolved V genes, and the rest is unexplained. The D gene and trimming were derived from the DNA, and the V and J assignments and clone size from that table. Counted in this sample were under 150,000 clones; approximately 85% of them appeared once. More than 1.4% of the sample rests with the top ten. The cysteine opens and the phenylalanine closes a CDR3 of 14 amino acids. Just the 42-base CDR3 DNA is kept, in frame starting at base 1. The CDR1 and CDR2 encoded by the germline V gene are MDHEN and SYDVKM. V and J are truncated by 3 bases and 7 bases respectively, leaving an intervening sequence of 15 bases.

The donors belonged to the validation cohort of over a hundred subjects, which was separate from the approximately 700-subject first cohort. The sequencing sample was made of PBMCs. The receptor was isolated from a woman aged 30 to 39 in good health and CMV-seronegative. The sequence is built from TRBV28 and TRBJ1-2, with TRBD1 perhaps the D gene, on 5 matching bases. In nucleotides, the sequence is TGTGCCAGCAGTTTGGGTTCCAGGGTCGGTGGCTACACCTTC. The translation is CASSLGSRVGGYTF.